The 30 T cell receptor beta chains below all came from one sample that was sequenced in a study of T cell responses to AZD1222 COVID-19 vaccine. The method was immunoSEQ multiplex PCR; TCRdb's version includes in-frame clones alone and lacks a portion of them. The sample lists roughly 120,000 clones; roughly 84% were seen once. The sample in question was peripheral blood, obtained on day 0 of AZD1222 vaccination. The source of these receptors is an adult in good health.

This sequence joins TRBV5-1 and TRBJ2-5; 14 bases match TRBD2. CDR3 length: 16 amino acids. V trimming: 4 bases; J trimming: 5 bases; junction bases outside the gene matches: 7. Germline V lookup: CDR1 SGHRS, CDR2 YFSETQ. Here the CDR3 reads CASSPRLAGGPETQYF. CDR3 sequence (DNA): TGCGCCAGCAGCCCCAGACTAGCGGGGGGGCCGGAGACCCAGTACTTC.

J is TRBJ1-1 and V is TRBV10-3; D remains ambiguous. Germline values: CDR1 ENHRY, CDR2 SYGVKD. V lost 6 bases, J lost 3 bases, and 8 bases lay in between. CDR3 size: 12 residues. CDR3 nucleotides: TGTGCCATCAGACACATTCACACTGAAGCTTTCTTT. Translated: CAIRHIHTEAFF.

The chain is built from TRBV21-1 and TRBJ1-6. TRBV21-1 is a documented pseudogene. The CDR3 loop spans 13 amino acids. The CDR3 nucleotides read TGTGCCAGCAGGGGACGGTATAATTCACCCCTCCACTTT. This gives the protein CASRGRYNSPLHF.

J is TRBJ2-5 and V is TRBV2, with TRBD1 matching over 8 bases. CDR1 is SNHLY and CDR2 is FYNNEI in the germline V gene. There are 15 residues in the CDR3. J gave up 2 bases and V 7 bases, and 9 bases lay outside the gene matches. The DNA for the CDR3 is TGTGCCAGCAACAGGGGGGAGTTAAAACAAGAGACCCAGTACTTC. It codes for CASNRGELKQETQYF. Full variable domain (missing parts from reference TRBV2 and TRBJ2-5): EPEVTQTPSHQVTQMGQEVILRCVPISNHLYFYWYRQILGQKVEFLVSFYNNEISEKSEIFDDQFSVERPDGSNFTLKIRSTKLEDSAMYFCASNRGELKQETQYFGPGTRLLVL.

The chain links TRBV18 to TRBJ1-5, with a possible D match to TRBD1 (5 bases). The CDR3 extends over 14 amino acids. Per germline, CDR1 KGHSH and CDR2 LQKENI. V was pared by 2 bases and J by 7 bases, with 12 bases between. The CDR3 spells CASSPVQGEQPQHF. The CDR3 DNA is TGTGCCAGCTCACCAGTTCAGGGCGAACAGCCCCAGCATTTT. The full variable domain, completed using reference TRBV18 and TRBJ1-5, is NAGVMQNPRHLVRRRGQEARLRCSPMKGHSHVYWYRQLPEEGLKFMVYLQKENIIDESGMPKERFSAEFPKEGPSILRIQQVVRGDSAAYFCASSPVQGEQPQHFGDGTRLSIL.

The genes are TRBV5-1 and TRBJ2-3; 8 nucleotides line up with TRBD2. The CDR3 has 17 amino acids. Germline V gives CDR1 SGHRS, CDR2 YFSETQ. Trimming at V came to 4 bases and at J to 3 bases, leaving 13 bases not matched to a gene. The CDR3 reads CASSLHRSGGRTDTQYF. CDR3 in DNA: TGCGCCAGCAGCCTCCACAGGAGCGGGGGAAGAACAGATACGCAGTATTTT. Full variable domain (remainder filled in from reference TRBV5-1 and TRBJ2-3): KAGVTQTPRYLIKTRGQQVTLSCSPISGHRSVSWYQQTPGQGLQFLFEYFSETQRNKGNFPGRFSGRQFSNSRSEMNVSTLELGDSALYLCASSLHRSGGRTDTQYFGPGTRLTVL.

The chain uses TRBV6-2 or TRBV6-3 and TRBJ2-7; 11 bases line up with TRBD2. This CDR3 has 16 residues. V dropped 0 bases and J dropped 5; count of bases not matched to a gene: 6. Germline V CDR1 and CDR2: MNHEY, SVGEGT. CDR3: CASSYSLAGGPDEQYF. In DNA form, the CDR3 reads TGTGCCAGCAGTTACTCGTTAGCGGGGGGGCCCGACGAGCAGTACTTC.

The J gene is TRBJ2-2, the V gene TRBV4-1; 7 bases match TRBD2. The CDR3 is made up of 15 amino acids. J was trimmed by 6 bases and V by 4 bases; bases with no gene match: 8. Germline V lookup: CDR1 MGHRA, CDR2 YSYEKL. Here the CDR3 DNA reads TGCGCCAGCAGCCCCGGGGAGGGTAGGGCCGGGGAGCTGTTTTTT. Translated: CASSPGEGRAGELFF.

The CDR3 sequence: CASSRNQGSYEQYF. CDR3 nucleotide sequence: TGTGCCAGCAGCCGCAACCAGGGGTCCTACGAGCAGTACTTC. The V call is TRBV7-9, the J call TRBJ2-7, with TRBD1 as a possible D gene (6 bases). V was clipped by 5 bases and J by 1 base, with 12 bases between them. The CDR3 is 14 amino acids. CDR1 and CDR2 from the germline V gene are SEHNR and FQNEAQ (reference sequence).

This clone was picked up one time. The genes are TRBV7-9 and TRBJ2-1; possible D gene TRBD2, 6 bases. CDR1 and CDR2 from the germline V gene are SEHNR and FQNEAQ (reference sequence). This CDR3 comprises 16 residues. Trimming left V 6 bases short and J 7 bases short, with 22 bases between. This CDR3 reads CASSAGLSILINEQFF. CDR3 in DNA: TGTGCCAGCAGTGCGGGACTTTCTATTCTTATTAATGAGCAGTTCTTC. Filled out from reference TRBV7-9 and TRBJ2-1, the complete variable domain reads DTGVSQNPRHKITKRGQNVTFRCDPISEHNRLYWYRQTLGQGPEFLTYFQNEAQLEKSRLLSDRFSAERPKGSFSTLEIQRTEQGDSAMYLCASSAGLSILINEQFFGPGTRLTVL.

The V gene is TRBV4-1, the J gene TRBJ1-1; no clear D. There are 15 residues in the CDR3. V was clipped by 4 bases and J by 0 bases, with 12 bases between them. Germline CDR1 MGHRA, CDR2 YSYEKL. Here the CDR3 DNA reads TGCGCCAGCAGCCCTGGGGAACGGGTGAACACTGAAGCTTTCTTT. Encoded protein: CASSPGERVNTEAFF.

CDR3 region: CASSRRQSTDTQYF. In DNA form, the CDR3 reads TGTGCCAGCAGCCGGAGACAGAGCACAGATACGCAGTATTTT. The chain links TRBV5-8 to TRBJ2-3, with D perhaps TRBD1 (5 bases). Germline CDR1 reads SGHTS; CDR2 reads YDEGEE. V shed 4 bases and J shed 0 bases, with 9 bases lying between them. The CDR3 is 14 amino acids.

The genes are TRBV19 and TRBJ1-1, with D possibly TRBD1 on 6 matching bases. CDR1 LNHDA and CDR2 SQIVND come from the germline V gene (reference sequence). The CDR3 extends over 15 amino acids. Trimming stripped 2 bases from V and 3 bases from J, with 13 bases between. CDR3 protein: CASSINRVADTEAFF. CDR3 in DNA: TGTGCCAGTAGTATAAACAGGGTTGCGGACACTGAAGCTTTCTTT.

V and J are TRBV12-3 or TRBV12-4 and TRBJ1-1; D uncertain. Trimming removed 3 bases at V and 6 bases at J, with 11 bases between. The CDR3 runs to 13 residues. CDR3 in amino acids: CASSFERVAEAFF. For the CDR3, the DNA is TGTGCCAGCAGTTTCGAGCGGGTTGCTGAAGCTTTCTTT.

CDR3 in amino acids: CASRFRGGPYNEQFF. The CDR3 bases are TGTGCCAGCAGATTTAGGGGGGGACCCTACAATGAGCAGTTCTTC. The J gene is TRBJ2-1, the V gene TRBV13, with D perhaps TRBD2 (7 bases). Germline-derived CDR1 and CDR2 are PRHDT and FYEKMQ (reference sequence). The CDR3 is 15 amino acids. V was clipped by 6 bases and J by 2 bases, with 14 bases between them.

V is TRBV19 and J is TRBJ2-6; 7 bases align to TRBD1. Germline CDR1 LNHDA, CDR2 SQIVND (reference sequence). The CDR3 extends over 15 amino acids. With 4 bases clipped from V and 4 bases from J, the junction kept 4 bases outside the gene matches. CDR3 nucleotides: TGTGCCAGTAGTACCACAGGGGCAGGGGCCAACGTCCTGACTTTC. This gives the protein CASSTTGAGANVLTF.

The chain employs TRBV7-2 and TRBJ1-2, with 10 bases that match TRBD1. The CDR3 has 14 amino acids. Germline V CDR1 and CDR2: SGHTA, FQGNSA. The V gene end was trimmed by 3 bases and the J gene end by 8 bases; junction bases not matched to a gene: 6. The CDR3 reads CASSFGQGVSGYTF. The CDR3 nucleotides are TGTGCCAGCAGCTTCGGACAGGGGGTCAGCGGCTACACCTTC.

This chain connects TRBV7-2 to TRBJ2-3; TRBD2 matches at 7 bases. Germline V lookup: CDR1 SGHTA, CDR2 FQGNSA. This CDR3 contains 16 residues. The V gene end was trimmed by 5 bases and the J gene end by 1 base; junction bases not matched to a gene: 9. The chain's CDR3 is CASSLDGAGGTDTQYF. The CDR3 nucleotides read TGTGCCAGCAGCCTAGACGGGGCGGGGGGCACAGATACGCAGTATTTT.

V and J are TRBV6-2 or TRBV6-3 and TRBJ2-5; TRBD2 might be the D (6 bases). Germline-derived CDR1 and CDR2 are MNHEY and SVGEGT. This CDR3 has 17 amino acids. The ends were cut back, 6 bases at V and 1 base at J, with 21 bases in the middle. This CDR3 is CASSTPKRAGIQETQYF. CDR3 DNA sequence: TGTGCCAGCAGCACTCCCAAGCGGGCCGGAATCCAAGAGACCCAGTACTTC.

This sequence joins TRBV19 and TRBJ2-7, with 8 bases that match TRBD2. Germline CDR1 reads LNHDA; CDR2 reads SQIVND (reference sequence). CDR3 length: 14 amino acids. J gave up 6 bases and V 4 bases, and 8 bases lay outside the gene matches. The CDR3 region is CASSNERGLSEQYF. In nucleotides, the CDR3 is TGTGCCAGTAGTAACGAGCGGGGGTTAAGCGAGCAGTACTTC.

The rearrangement joins TRBV7-8 to TRBJ2-2, with D uncertain. CDR3 length equals 15 residues. V lost 2 bases and J 6 bases, leaving 13 bases between the germline ends. Germline CDR1 reads SGHVS; CDR2 reads FQNEAQ. CDR3 protein: CASSLWQSSSGELFF. The CDR3 nucleotides are TGTGCCAGCAGCTTATGGCAGTCGTCCTCCGGGGAGCTGTTTTTT.

The chain has TRBV11-2 and TRBJ1-5; D gene uncertain. The CDR3 sequence is 14 residues long. V dropped 4 bases and J dropped 0 bases, with 7 bases sitting between them. Germline CDR1 SGHAT, CDR2 FQNNGV. This chain's CDR3 is CASSYGDSNQPQHF. The CDR3 nucleotides read TGTGCCAGCAGCTATGGAGATAGCAATCAGCCCCAGCATTTT.

The J gene is TRBJ1-2, the V gene TRBV5-4; 8 nucleotides line up with TRBD1. This CDR3 is built from 15 residues. V lost 4 bases and J lost 8; bases outside the gene matches: 13. The germline gives CDR1 SGHNT, CDR2 YYREEE (reference sequence). CDR3 DNA sequence: TGTGCCAGCAGCCTTCGGGGTCAGGGGGCTCAAGGCTACACCTTC. This encodes CASSLRGQGAQGYTF.

V gene TRBV11-2 combines with J gene TRBJ2-1; 10 nucleotides align to TRBD1. The junction had 1 base not matched to a gene; V was cut back by 0 bases and J by 8 bases. The CDR3 is made up of 14 amino acids. CDR1 and CDR2 (germline): SGHAT, FQNNGV. CDR3 region: CASSLEGQGYEQFF. The CDR3 nucleotides read TGTGCCAGCAGCTTAGAGGGACAGGGGTATGAGCAGTTCTTC.

This chain uses TRBV10-3 with TRBJ1-5; no clear D. Germline V gene lookup returns CDR1 ENHRY and CDR2 SYGVKD. V lost 0 bases and J lost 2, with 23 bases in between. The CDR3 runs to 20 residues. The CDR3 is CAISESFPGSDQSGNQPQHF. The CDR3 DNA sequence: TGTGCCATCAGTGAGTCCTTTCCGGGCTCGGATCAAAGTGGCAATCAGCCCCAGCATTTT.

The rearrangement links TRBV14 to TRBJ2-3; no clear D. The CDR3 runs 12 residues. The germline V and J ends were trimmed by 0 bases and 11 bases, with 9 bases remaining between them. The germline V gene encodes CDR1 SGHDN and CDR2 FVKESK. This CDR3 reads CASSQDLEWQYF. CDR3 nucleotide sequence: TGTGCCAGCAGCCAAGATCTTGAGTGGCAGTATTTT.

The chain links TRBV19 to TRBJ2-7; TRBD2 might be the D (6 bases). Germline-derived CDR1 and CDR2 are LNHDA and SQIVND (reference sequence). There are 13 residues in the CDR3. Trimming took off 3 bases at V and 6 bases at J, with 12 bases between the two ends. Here the CDR3 DNA reads TGTGCCAGTAGTATGGGAGGCCCTGGCGAGCAGTACTTC. This codes for CASSMGGPGEQYF.

The chain employs TRBV7-2 and TRBJ1-4; no definite D call. CDR1 and CDR2 from the germline V gene are SGHTA and FQGNSA. V lost 1 base and J 4 bases, leaving 13 bases between the germline ends. This CDR3 contains 16 residues. The CDR3 loop is CASSLGSGGSNEKLFF. CDR3 nucleotides: TGTGCCAGCAGCTTAGGATCGGGCGGAAGTAATGAAAAACTGTTTTTT.

The chain links TRBV4-1 to TRBJ2-1, with 7 bases identical to TRBD2. Per germline, CDR1 MGHRA and CDR2 YSYEKL. J lost 3 bases, V lost 0 bases, and 8 bases had no gene match. CDR3 length: 17 amino acids. In DNA form, the CDR3 reads TGCGCCAGCAGCCAAGATTGGCCGGGCGGGGGCTACAATGAGCAGTTCTTC. This sequence encodes CASSQDWPGGGYNEQFF.

CDR3 sequence: CASSWGSSRADTQYF. CDR3 coding DNA: TGTGCCAGCAGCTGGGGGAGTAGCAGGGCCGATACGCAGTATTTT. This chain links TRBV5-4 with TRBJ2-3; perhaps D is TRBD1 or TRBD2 (5 bases each). The V gene's germline CDR1 is SGHNT and CDR2 YYREEE (reference sequence). V was cut by 3 bases and J by 6 bases, with 17 bases left in between. This CDR3 contains 15 residues.